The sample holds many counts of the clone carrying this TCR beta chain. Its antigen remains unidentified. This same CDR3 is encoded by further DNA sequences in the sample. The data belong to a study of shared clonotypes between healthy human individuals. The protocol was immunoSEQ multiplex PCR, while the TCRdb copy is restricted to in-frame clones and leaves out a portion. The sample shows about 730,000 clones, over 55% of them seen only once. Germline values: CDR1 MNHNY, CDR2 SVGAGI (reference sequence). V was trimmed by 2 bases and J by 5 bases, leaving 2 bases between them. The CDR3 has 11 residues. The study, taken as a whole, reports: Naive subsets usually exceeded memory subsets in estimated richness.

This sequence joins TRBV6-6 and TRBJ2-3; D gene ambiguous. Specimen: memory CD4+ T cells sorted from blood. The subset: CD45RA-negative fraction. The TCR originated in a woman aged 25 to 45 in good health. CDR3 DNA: TGTGCCAGCAGTTACGGAGATACGCAGTATTTT. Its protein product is CASSYGDTQYF.